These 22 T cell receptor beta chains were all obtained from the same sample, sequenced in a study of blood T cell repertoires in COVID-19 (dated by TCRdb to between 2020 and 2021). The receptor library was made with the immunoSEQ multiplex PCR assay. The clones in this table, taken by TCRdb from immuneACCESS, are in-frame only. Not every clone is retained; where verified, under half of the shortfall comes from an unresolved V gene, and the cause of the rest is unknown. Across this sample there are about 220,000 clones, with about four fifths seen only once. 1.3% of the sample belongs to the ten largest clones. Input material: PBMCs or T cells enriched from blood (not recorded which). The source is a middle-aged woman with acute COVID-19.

CDR3 amino acids: CASSSSGPGGEKLFF. DNA of the CDR3: TGTGCCAGCAGCTCGAGCGGGCCCGGCGGCGAAAAACTGTTTTTT. V gene TRBV7-2 combines with J gene TRBJ1-4; D gene uncertain. The CDR3 has 15 residues. Deletions cut 4 bases from V and 8 bases from J, with 17 bases between. The germline V gene has CDR1 SGHTA and CDR2 FQGNSA.

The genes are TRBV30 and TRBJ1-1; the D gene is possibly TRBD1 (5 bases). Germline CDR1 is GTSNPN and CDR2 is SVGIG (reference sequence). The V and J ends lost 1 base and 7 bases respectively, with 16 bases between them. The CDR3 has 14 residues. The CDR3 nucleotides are TGTGCCTGGAGTGCCGACAGCCAAAATAATGAAGCTTTCTTT. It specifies CAWSADSQNNEAFF.

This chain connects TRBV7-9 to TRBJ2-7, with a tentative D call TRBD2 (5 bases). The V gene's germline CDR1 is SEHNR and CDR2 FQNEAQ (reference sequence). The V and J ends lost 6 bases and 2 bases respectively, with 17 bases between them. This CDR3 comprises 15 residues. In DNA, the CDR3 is TGTGCCAGCAGTCAAATTGGTGTCGGGGCCTACGAGCAGTACTTC. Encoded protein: CASSQIGVGAYEQYF.

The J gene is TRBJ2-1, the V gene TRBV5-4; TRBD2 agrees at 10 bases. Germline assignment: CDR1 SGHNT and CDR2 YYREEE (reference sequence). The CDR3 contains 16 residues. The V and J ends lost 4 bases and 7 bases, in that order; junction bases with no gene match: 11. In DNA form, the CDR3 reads TGTGCCAGCAGCCGGAGCGGGGGGGCGTCGGGGAATGAGCAGTTCTTC. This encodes CASSRSGGASGNEQFF.

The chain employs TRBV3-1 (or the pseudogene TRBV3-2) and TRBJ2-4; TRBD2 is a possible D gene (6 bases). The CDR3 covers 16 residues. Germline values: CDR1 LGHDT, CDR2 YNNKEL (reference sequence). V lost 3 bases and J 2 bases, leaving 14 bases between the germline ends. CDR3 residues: CASSQTSRSPKNIQYF. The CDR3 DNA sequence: TGTGCCAGCAGCCAGACTAGTAGATCTCCCAAAAACATTCAGTACTTC.

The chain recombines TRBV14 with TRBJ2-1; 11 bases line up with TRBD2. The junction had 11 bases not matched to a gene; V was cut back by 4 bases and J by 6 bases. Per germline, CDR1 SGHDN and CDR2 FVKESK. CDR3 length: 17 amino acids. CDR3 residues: CASSPYNLAGGFNEQFF. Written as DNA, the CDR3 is TGTGCCAGCAGCCCCTACAACCTAGCGGGAGGATTCAATGAGCAGTTCTTC.

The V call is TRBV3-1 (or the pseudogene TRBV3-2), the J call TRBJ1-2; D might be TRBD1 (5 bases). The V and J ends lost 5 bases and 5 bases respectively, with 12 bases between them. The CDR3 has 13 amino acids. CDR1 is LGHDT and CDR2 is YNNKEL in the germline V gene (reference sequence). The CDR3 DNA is TGTGCCAGCAGCAGGGGTTTCGGTTATGGCTACACCTTC. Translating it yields CASSRGFGYGYTF.

The CDR3 here is CASSLIGGENTEAFF. For the CDR3, the DNA is TGTGCCAGCAGTTTAATTGGGGGGGAAAACACTGAAGCTTTCTTT. The rearrangement links TRBV27 to TRBJ1-1; D may be TRBD1 (5 bases). V gave up 2 bases and J gave up 2 bases, with 12 bases separating them. This CDR3 contains 15 residues. Germline values: CDR1 MNHEY, CDR2 SMNVEV (reference sequence).

This CDR3 is CASSVTGSYNSPLHF. The DNA for the CDR3 is TGTGCCAGCAGCGTAACGGGCTCCTATAATTCACCCCTCCACTTT. The V and J genes are TRBV9 and TRBJ1-6, with D hard to call. From germline, CDR1 is SGDLS and CDR2 YYNGEE. V lost 1 base and J lost 0, with 5 bases in between. This CDR3 has 15 residues.

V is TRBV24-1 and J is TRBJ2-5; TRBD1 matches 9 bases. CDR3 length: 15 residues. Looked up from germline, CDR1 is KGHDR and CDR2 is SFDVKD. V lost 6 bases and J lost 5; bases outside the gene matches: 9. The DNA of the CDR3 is TGTGCCACCAGTCCTGGACAGGGGAGTCGGGAGACCCAGTACTTC. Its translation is CATSPGQGSRETQYF.

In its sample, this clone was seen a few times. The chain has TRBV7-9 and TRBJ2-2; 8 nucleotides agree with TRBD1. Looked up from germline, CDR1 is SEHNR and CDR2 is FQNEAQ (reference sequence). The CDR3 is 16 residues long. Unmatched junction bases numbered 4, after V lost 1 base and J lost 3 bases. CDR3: CASSLGQGFHTGELFF. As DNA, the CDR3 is TGTGCCAGCAGCTTAGGACAGGGGTTTCACACCGGGGAGCTGTTTTTT.

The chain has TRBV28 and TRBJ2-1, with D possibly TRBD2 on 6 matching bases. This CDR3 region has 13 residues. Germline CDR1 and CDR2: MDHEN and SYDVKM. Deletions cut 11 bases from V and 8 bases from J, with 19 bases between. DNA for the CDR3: TGTGCCTCCGGGACTGCTGGGAGCTATGAGCAGTTCTTC. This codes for CASGTAGSYEQFF.

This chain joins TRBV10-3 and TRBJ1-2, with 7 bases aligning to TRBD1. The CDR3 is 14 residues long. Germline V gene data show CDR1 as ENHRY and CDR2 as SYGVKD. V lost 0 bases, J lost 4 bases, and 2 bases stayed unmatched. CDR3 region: CAISESAGGYGYTF. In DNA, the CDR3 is TGTGCCATCAGTGAGTCGGCAGGGGGCTATGGCTACACCTTC.

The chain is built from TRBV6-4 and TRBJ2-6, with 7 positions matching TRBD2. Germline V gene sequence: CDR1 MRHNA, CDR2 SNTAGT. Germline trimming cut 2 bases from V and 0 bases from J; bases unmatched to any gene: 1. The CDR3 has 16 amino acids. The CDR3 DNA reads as TGTGCCAGCAGTGACGGCGGGAGCTCTGGGGCCAACGTCCTGACTTTC. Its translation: CASSDGGSSGANVLTF.

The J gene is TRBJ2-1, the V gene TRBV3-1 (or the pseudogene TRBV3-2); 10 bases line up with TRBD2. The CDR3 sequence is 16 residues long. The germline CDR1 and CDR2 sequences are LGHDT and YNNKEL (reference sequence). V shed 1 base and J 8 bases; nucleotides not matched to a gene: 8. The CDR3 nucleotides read TGTGCCAGCAGCCAAGCCCCTAGCGGGAGAAGATATGAGCAGTTCTTC. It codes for CASSQAPSGRRYEQFF.

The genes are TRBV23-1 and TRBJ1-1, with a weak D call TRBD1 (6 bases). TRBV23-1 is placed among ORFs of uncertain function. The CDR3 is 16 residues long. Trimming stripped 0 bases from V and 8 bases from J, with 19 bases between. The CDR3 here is CASSQSPGRGRPEAFF. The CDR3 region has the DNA TGCGCCAGCAGTCAATCGCCGGGCAGGGGCCGACCCGAAGCTTTCTTT.

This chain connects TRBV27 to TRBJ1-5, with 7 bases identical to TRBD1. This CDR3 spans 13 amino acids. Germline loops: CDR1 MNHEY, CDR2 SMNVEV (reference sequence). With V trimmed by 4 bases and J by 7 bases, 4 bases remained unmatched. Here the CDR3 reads CASSSTGRQPQHF. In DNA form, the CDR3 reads TGTGCCAGCAGTTCGACAGGGAGACAGCCCCAGCATTTT.

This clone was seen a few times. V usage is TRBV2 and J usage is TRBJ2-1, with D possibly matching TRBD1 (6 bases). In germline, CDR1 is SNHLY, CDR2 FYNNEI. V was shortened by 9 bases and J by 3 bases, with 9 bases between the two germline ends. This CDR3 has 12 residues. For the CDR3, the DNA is TGTGCCAGAAAACAGGGCTACAATGAGCAGTTCTTC. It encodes CARKQGYNEQFF.

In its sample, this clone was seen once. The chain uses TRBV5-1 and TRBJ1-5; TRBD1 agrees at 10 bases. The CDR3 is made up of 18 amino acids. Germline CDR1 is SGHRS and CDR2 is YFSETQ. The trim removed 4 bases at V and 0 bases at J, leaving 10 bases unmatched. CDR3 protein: CASSIRQGARYSNQPQHF. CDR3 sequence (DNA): TGCGCCAGCAGCATTAGACAGGGGGCAAGGTATAGCAATCAGCCCCAGCATTTT. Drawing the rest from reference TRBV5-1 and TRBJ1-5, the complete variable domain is KAGVTQTPRYLIKTRGQQVTLSCSPISGHRSVSWYQQTPGQGLQFLFEYFSETQRNKGNFPGRFSGRQFSNSRSEMNVSTLELGDSALYLCASSIRQGARYSNQPQHFGDGTRLSIL.

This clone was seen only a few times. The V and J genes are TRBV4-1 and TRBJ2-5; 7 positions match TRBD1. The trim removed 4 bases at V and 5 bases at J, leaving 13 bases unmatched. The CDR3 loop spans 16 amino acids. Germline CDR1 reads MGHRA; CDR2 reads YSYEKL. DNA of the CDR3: TGCGCCAGCAGCCCCGGGACAGCCCGGCGTCGGGAGACCCAGTACTTC. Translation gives CASSPGTARRRETQYF.

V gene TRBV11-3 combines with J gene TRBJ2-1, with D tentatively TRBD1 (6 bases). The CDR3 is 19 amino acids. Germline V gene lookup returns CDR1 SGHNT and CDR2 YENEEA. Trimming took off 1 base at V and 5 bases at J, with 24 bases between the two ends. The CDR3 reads CASSLGPETTGIPHNEQFF. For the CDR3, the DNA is TGTGCCAGCAGCTTAGGCCCCGAGACTACAGGGATACCTCACAATGAGCAGTTCTTC.

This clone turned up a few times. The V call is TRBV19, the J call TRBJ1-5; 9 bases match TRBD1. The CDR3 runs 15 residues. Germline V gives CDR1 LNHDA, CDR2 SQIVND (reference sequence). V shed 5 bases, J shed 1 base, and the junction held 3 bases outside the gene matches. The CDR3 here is CASSPGTGSNQPQHF. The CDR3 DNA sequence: TGTGCCAGTAGTCCCGGGACAGGGAGCAATCAGCCCCAGCATTTT.